These 32 T cell receptor beta chains were all obtained from the same sample, sequenced in a study of cytomegalovirus exposure and HLA in healthy donors. Both 60 Vbeta primers and 13 Jbeta primers went into the PCR. Sequencing was performed with immunoSEQ multiplex PCR; in TCRdb, only in-frame clones are kept and a portion is missing. The sample carries some 150,000 clones, roughly 80% recorded once. The sample comprised PBMCs. The receptors stem from a young woman in good health and CMV-seronegative.

The chain combines TRBV6-1 with TRBJ2-3; D may be TRBD2 (5 bases). Germline V lookup: CDR1 MNHNS, CDR2 SASEGT. V shed 7 bases and J shed 6 bases, with 11 bases lying between them. The CDR3 is 12 residues long. DNA of the CDR3: TGTGCCAGCACCACCTCGGGGGATACGCAGTATTTT. Protein product: CASTTSGDTQYF.

The chain carries TRBV28 and TRBJ2-1; D remains ambiguous. Germline V gives CDR1 MDHEN, CDR2 SYDVKM. The CDR3 runs 15 residues. V was clipped by 7 bases and J by 0 bases, with 13 bases between them. The CDR3 sequence: CASTTATNSYNEQFF. Here the CDR3 DNA reads TGTGCCAGCACCACGGCGACAAACTCCTACAATGAGCAGTTCTTC.

The genes are TRBV28 and TRBJ1-2, with D perhaps matching TRBD1 (6 bases). The CDR3 sequence is 15 residues long. Trimming left V 5 bases short and J 4 bases short, with 17 bases between. Germline CDR1 reads MDHEN; CDR2 reads SYDVKM. In DNA, the CDR3 is TGTGCCAGCAGTGTCCCGGGGGGGCTCTCCTATGGCTACACCTTC. It encodes CASSVPGGLSYGYTF.

The chain is built from TRBV5-4 and TRBJ2-7, with D perhaps matching TRBD1 (5 bases). The CDR3 covers 13 residues. Trimming pared 4 bases from V and 6 bases from J, leaving 14 bases between. Per germline, CDR1 SGHNT and CDR2 YYREEE (reference sequence). The CDR3 region is CASSLDSFSEQYF. The CDR3 DNA sequence: TGTGCCAGCAGCCTTGACAGTTTCTCCGAGCAGTACTTC.

V and J are TRBV28 and TRBJ1-1; 9 bases are shared with TRBD1. Germline V gene sequence: CDR1 MDHEN, CDR2 SYDVKM. Trimming at V came to 1 base and at J to 10 bases, leaving 10 bases not matched to a gene. CDR3 length: 15 amino acids. The CDR3 spells CASSLFWGTGRAAFF. The CDR3 region has the DNA TGTGCCAGCAGTTTATTTTGGGGGACAGGGAGGGCAGCTTTCTTT.

In nucleotides, the CDR3 is TGTGCCAGCAGTGAGGAAACAGGGAACGCGGACTACGAGCAGTACTTC. Protein sequence: CASSEETGNADYEQYF. The V and J genes are TRBV6-1 and TRBJ2-7; D is perhaps TRBD1 (6 bases). The CDR3 extends over 16 amino acids. In germline, CDR1 is MNHNS, CDR2 SASEGT. V was pared by 3 bases and J by 3 bases, with 18 bases between.

The chain uses TRBV6-1 and TRBJ1-5; 7 bases fit TRBD1. V was pared by 6 bases and J by 5 bases, with 10 bases of the junction left unmatched. The CDR3 has 15 residues. Germline CDR1 and CDR2: MNHNS and SASEGT. The CDR3 DNA reads TGTGCCAGCAGCTTTGGGTGGGACAGAGATCAGCCCCAGCATTTT. Translation gives CASSFGWDRDQPQHF.

Here the CDR3 DNA reads TGCGCCAGCAGCCAAGGACAGGGATTTGGGGACTATGGCTACACCTTC. Protein product: CASSQGQGFGDYGYTF. The genes are TRBV5-1 and TRBJ1-2; 8 nucleotides match TRBD1. V lost 4 bases to trimming and J lost 3 bases; unmatched junction nucleotides: 11. The CDR3 is 16 amino acids. Germline CDR1 SGHRS, CDR2 YFSETQ.

This chain's CDR3 is CASSPYVNPQPRGNTQYF. The CDR3 DNA is TGTGCCAGCAGCCCTTATGTCAACCCCCAACCCAGGGGAAATACGCAGTATTTT. The chain couples TRBV9 to TRBJ2-3, with D maybe TRBD1 (6 bases). The V gene's germline CDR1 is SGDLS and CDR2 YYNGEE. The CDR3 is made up of 18 amino acids. The V end lost 4 bases, the J end lost 7 bases, and 28 bases lay between the germline ends. The variable domain in full, completed from reference TRBV9 and TRBJ2-3, reads DSGVTQTPKHLITATGQRVTLRCSPRSGDLSVYWYQQSLDQGLQFLIQYYNGEERAKGNILERFSAQQFPDLHSELNLSSLELGDSALYFCASSPYVNPQPRGNTQYFGPGTRLTVL.

The rearrangement links TRBV7-8 to TRBJ2-1, with 10 positions matching TRBD1. This CDR3 comprises 14 residues. CDR1 and CDR2 (germline): SGHVS, FQNEAQ. J gave up 8 bases and V 3 bases, and 4 bases lay outside the gene matches. The CDR3 region is CASSLFGTGDEQFF. The CDR3 DNA reads TGTGCCAGCAGCTTGTTTGGGACAGGGGATGAGCAGTTCTTC.

V gene TRBV7-2 combines with J gene TRBJ2-7, with TRBD1 matching over 8 bases. Germline V lookup: CDR1 SGHTA, CDR2 FQGNSA. The CDR3 is 13 amino acids. With 2 bases clipped from V and 6 bases from J, the junction kept 3 bases outside the gene matches. The CDR3 here is CASSLQGAGEQYF. CDR3 bases: TGTGCCAGCAGCTTACAGGGGGCGGGCGAGCAGTACTTC.

This chain joins TRBV7-8 and TRBJ2-3; D might be TRBD2 (6 bases). V lost 5 bases and J 5 bases, leaving 14 bases between the germline ends. The CDR3 spans 14 residues. Germline V gives CDR1 SGHVS, CDR2 FQNEAQ. The DNA for the CDR3 is TGTGCCAGCAGCACGACCCCGGAGGGAGATACGCAGTATTTT. It translates to CASSTTPEGDTQYF.

This sequence joins TRBV7-6 and TRBJ2-3; 7 positions match TRBD2. V gave up 2 bases and J gave up 7 bases; unmatched junction bases: 24. Per the germline V gene, CDR1 is SGHVS and CDR2 is FNYEAQ. There are 20 residues in the CDR3. The DNA of the CDR3 is TGTGCCAGCAGCTTATTTGGCCTGCTCCGGGTAGCGGGTAATGACTATACGCAGTATTTT. Protein sequence: CASSLFGLLRVAGNDYTQYF.

This chain joins TRBV28 and TRBJ2-7; the match to TRBD2 covers 9 bases. Germline V gene sequence: CDR1 MDHEN, CDR2 SYDVKM. After removal of 5 bases from V and 4 bases from J, the junction contained 9 bases not matched to a gene. CDR3 length equals 15 residues. In nucleotides, the CDR3 is TGTGCCAGCAGTCGATGGCTAGCGGGGATGTACGAGCAGTACTTC. This codes for CASSRWLAGMYEQYF.

The J gene is TRBJ2-6, the V gene TRBV28, with TRBD2 identical over 7 bases. Germline V gene data show CDR1 as MDHEN and CDR2 as SYDVKM. The CDR3 length is 16 residues. Trimming cost V 4 bases and J 0 bases; bases outside gene matches: 3. The CDR3, as DNA: TGTGCCAGCAGTTCCTTAGCGGGCTCTGGGGCCAACGTCCTGACTTTC. Protein sequence: CASSSLAGSGANVLTF.

This chain uses TRBV5-1 with TRBJ1-2, with D tentatively TRBD1 (6 bases). This CDR3 is built from 12 residues. Per the germline V gene, CDR1 is SGHRS and CDR2 is YFSETQ. Trimming stripped 5 bases from V and 8 bases from J, with 13 bases between. CDR3 nucleotide sequence: TGCGCCAGCAGTGCACAGGGAGACGGCTACACCTTC. Protein: CASSAQGDGYTF.

J is TRBJ1-2 and V is TRBV2, with D possibly being TRBD1 (5 bases). CDR3 length equals 12 residues. V dropped 4 bases and J dropped 7 bases, with 10 bases sitting between them. CDR1 SNHLY and CDR2 FYNNEI come from the germline V gene. Here the CDR3 reads CASSGGGVGYTF. CDR3 coding DNA: TGTGCCAGCAGTGGGGGGGGTGTTGGCTACACCTTC.

This chain connects TRBV19 to TRBJ2-1; 8 nucleotides align to TRBD2. Germline V CDR1 and CDR2: LNHDA, SQIVND (reference sequence). This CDR3 is 12 amino acids long. With V trimmed by 4 bases and J by 11 bases, 4 bases remained unmatched. The CDR3 spells CASSTREGKQFF. The CDR3 coding sequence is TGTGCCAGTAGTACCCGGGAGGGTAAGCAGTTCTTC.

The V call is TRBV2, the J call TRBJ2-3; 10 bases map to TRBD1. Germline lookup yields CDR1 SNHLY and CDR2 FYNNEI. V was pared by 4 bases and J by 6 bases, with 7 bases of the junction left unmatched. This CDR3 region has 15 residues. CDR3 in amino acids: CASSGRGQGWDTQYF. CDR3 bases: TGTGCCAGCAGTGGTAGGGGACAGGGGTGGGATACGCAGTATTTT.

The chain links TRBV9 to TRBJ1-1; D perhaps matches TRBD1 (6 bases). Trimming left V 6 bases short and J 0 bases short, with 12 bases between. This CDR3 has 14 residues. Germline V gene lookup returns CDR1 SGDLS and CDR2 YYNGEE. Written as DNA, the CDR3 is TGTGCCAGCACGAGGGGGGGAATGAACACTGAAGCTTTCTTT. Its translation: CASTRGGMNTEAFF.

CDR3 protein: CASSESRHGERTDTQYF. The DNA of the CDR3 is TGCGCCAGCAGTGAGTCTCGTCACGGAGAGCGCACAGATACGCAGTATTTT. The rearrangement uses TRBV10-1 and TRBJ2-3, with unresolved D. The germline V gene encodes CDR1 WNHNN and CDR2 SYGVQD (reference sequence). Trimming cost V 0 bases and J 1 base, with 14 bases left between them. The CDR3 totals 17 residues.

The gene calls are TRBV7-3 and TRBJ2-1; TRBD2 might be the D (5 bases). The CDR3 consists of 13 residues. With 5 bases removed from V and 8 bases from J, the gap between germline ends came to 13 bases. Germline V gene sequence: CDR1 SGHTA, CDR2 FQGTGA. The CDR3 nucleotides read TGTGCCAGCAGCCCTGGACCGAGGGATGAGCAGTTCTTC. It encodes CASSPGPRDEQFF.

The chain links TRBV9 to TRBJ1-2; 10 bases map to TRBD1. This CDR3 contains 15 residues. After removal of 2 bases from V and 5 bases from J, the junction contained 6 bases not matched to a gene. Germline V gives CDR1 SGDLS, CDR2 YYNGEE. CDR3 amino acids: CASSVGQGSGYGYTF. CDR3 DNA: TGTGCCAGCAGCGTGGGACAGGGGTCGGGGTATGGCTACACCTTC.

This clone appeared a single time. The rearrangement joins TRBV6-1 to TRBJ1-3; 9 bases map to TRBD1. This CDR3 contains 15 residues. V shed 6 bases and J 4 bases; nucleotides not matched to a gene: 7. In germline, CDR1 is MNHNS, CDR2 SASEGT. CDR3 nucleotide sequence: TGTGCCAGCAGAGGCCTACAGGGGGCCGGAAACACCATATATTTT. Protein product: CASRGLQGAGNTIYF.

V is TRBV7-8 and J is TRBJ2-3, with 11 bases fitting TRBD2. The J segment lost 6 bases and the V segment lost 0 bases, leaving 8 bases of the junction unmatched. This CDR3 spans 17 amino acids. From germline, CDR1 is SGHVS and CDR2 FQNEAQ. CDR3 nucleotide sequence: TGTGCCAGCAGCTTAGCCATACTAGCGGGAGAGTTGGATACGCAGTATTTT. This translates into CASSLAILAGELDTQYF.

V gene TRBV5-4 combines with J gene TRBJ2-6; D gene unclear. Trimming took off 1 base at V and 2 bases at J, with 7 bases between the two ends. Looked up from germline, CDR1 is SGHNT and CDR2 is YYREEE (reference sequence). This CDR3 region has 15 residues. The CDR3 protein is CASSLSVTGANVLTF. The CDR3 DNA reads TGTGCCAGCAGCTTGTCAGTTACTGGGGCCAACGTCCTGACTTTC.

This chain uses TRBV6-1 with TRBJ2-3; D unresolved. The CDR3 is made up of 13 amino acids. Germline CDR1 is MNHNS and CDR2 is SASEGT. V was clipped by 2 bases and J by 10 bases, with 13 bases between them. The CDR3 nucleotides are TGTGCCAGCAGTGAACGTTCCTTGGCCGCGCAGTATTTT. It translates to CASSERSLAAQYF.

This clone came up once. This rearrangement joins TRBV30 to TRBJ2-7; 11 nucleotides agree with TRBD2. V lost 0 bases, J lost 5 bases, and 9 bases stayed unmatched. This CDR3 region has 16 residues. Germline V gene sequence: CDR1 GTSNPN, CDR2 SVGIG (reference sequence). The CDR3 is CAWSVSRTSGSHEQYF. The CDR3 nucleotides read TGTGCCTGGAGTGTAAGCCGGACTAGCGGGTCCCACGAGCAGTACTTC. Filled out from reference TRBV30 and TRBJ2-7, the complete variable domain reads SQTIHQWPATLVQPVGSPLSLECTVEGTSNPNLYWYRQAAGRGLQLLFYSVGIGQISSEVPQNLSASRPQDRQFILSSKKLLLSDSGFYLCAWSVSRTSGSHEQYFGPGTRLTVT.

The rearrangement links TRBV5-1 to TRBJ2-7, with 11 bases fitting TRBD2. The CDR3 extends over 17 amino acids. Germline-derived CDR1 and CDR2 are SGHRS and YFSETQ. Losses at the gene ends were 4 bases for V and 3 bases for J; bases not matched to a gene: 12. The CDR3 bases are TGCGCCAGCAGCCCGGAGGGGGGGACTAGCGGACTCTACGAGCAGTACTTC. The encoded protein is CASSPEGGTSGLYEQYF.

The chain's CDR3 is CASSEGSPNTGELFF. Written as DNA, the CDR3 is TGTGCCAGCAGTGAGGGCTCCCCGAACACCGGGGAGCTGTTTTTT. V and J are TRBV6-4 and TRBJ2-2; D gene ambiguous. CDR1 is MRHNA, CDR2 SNTAGT, per germline. This CDR3 contains 15 residues. V lost 3 bases and J lost 0, with 8 bases in between.

The V call is TRBV28, the J call TRBJ1-2, with a possible D match to TRBD1 (5 bases). V was cut by 3 bases and J by 4 bases, with 15 bases left in between. The germline V gene encodes CDR1 MDHEN and CDR2 SYDVKM. CDR3 size: 15 residues. The CDR3 sequence is CASSLSPGTPYGYTF. In DNA, the CDR3 is TGTGCCAGCAGTTTGAGTCCAGGGACTCCCTATGGCTACACCTTC.

J is TRBJ2-7 and V is TRBV5-4, with 9 bases fitting TRBD2. Per the germline V gene, CDR1 is SGHNT and CDR2 is YYREEE (reference sequence). Trimming at V came to 0 bases and at J to 0 bases, leaving 13 bases not matched to a gene. There are 19 residues in the CDR3. CDR3 region: CASSLGAGGSNPSSYEQYF. The DNA of the CDR3 is TGTGCCAGCAGCTTGGGAGCGGGAGGTTCTAACCCTAGCTCCTACGAGCAGTACTTC.